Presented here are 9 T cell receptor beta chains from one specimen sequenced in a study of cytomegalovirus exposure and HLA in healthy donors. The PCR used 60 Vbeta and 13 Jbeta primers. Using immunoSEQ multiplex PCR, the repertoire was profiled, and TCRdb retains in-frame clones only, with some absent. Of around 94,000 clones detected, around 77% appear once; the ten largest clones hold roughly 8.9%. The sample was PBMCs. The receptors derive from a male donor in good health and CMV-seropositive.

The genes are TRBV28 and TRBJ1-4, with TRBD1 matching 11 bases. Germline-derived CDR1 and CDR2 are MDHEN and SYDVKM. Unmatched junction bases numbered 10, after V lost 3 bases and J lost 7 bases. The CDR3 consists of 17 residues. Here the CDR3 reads CASSFVGQGALGEKLFF. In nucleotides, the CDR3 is TGTGCCAGCAGTTTCGTAGGACAGGGGGCCTTGGGTGAAAAACTGTTTTTT.

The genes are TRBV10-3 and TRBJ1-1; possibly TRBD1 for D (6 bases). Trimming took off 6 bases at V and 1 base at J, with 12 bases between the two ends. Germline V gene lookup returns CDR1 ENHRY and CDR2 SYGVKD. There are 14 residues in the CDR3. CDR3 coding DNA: TGTGCCATCAGCCCCAGGGGTACGAACACTGAAGCTTTCTTT. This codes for CAISPRGTNTEAFF.

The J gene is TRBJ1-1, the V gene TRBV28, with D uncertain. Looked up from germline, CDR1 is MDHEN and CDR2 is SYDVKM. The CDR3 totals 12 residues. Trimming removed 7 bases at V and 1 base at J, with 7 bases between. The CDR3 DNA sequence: TGTGCCAGCATGGGCCAGAACACTGAAGCTTTCTTT. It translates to CASMGQNTEAFF.

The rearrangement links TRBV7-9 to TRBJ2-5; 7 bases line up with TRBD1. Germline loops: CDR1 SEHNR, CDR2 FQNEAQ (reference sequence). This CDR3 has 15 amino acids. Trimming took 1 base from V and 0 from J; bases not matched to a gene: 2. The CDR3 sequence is CASSLGDRDQETQYF. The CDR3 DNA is TGTGCCAGCAGCTTAGGGGACAGAGACCAAGAGACCCAGTACTTC. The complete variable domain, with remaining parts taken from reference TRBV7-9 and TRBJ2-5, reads DTGVSQNPRHKITKRGQNVTFRCDPISEHNRLYWYRQTLGQGPEFLTYFQNEAQLEKSRLLSDRFSAERPKGSFSTLEIQRTEQGDSAMYLCASSLGDRDQETQYFGPGTRLLVL.

CDR3 residues: CASSEPGGGQVEQYF. The CDR3 DNA is TGCGCCAGCAGTGAGCCGGGGGGCGGGCAAGTGGAGCAGTACTTC. The chain has TRBV10-1 and TRBJ2-7; tentative D call: TRBD2 (7 bases). Trimming left V 2 bases short and J 7 bases short, with 18 bases between. This CDR3 is built from 15 residues. Germline V lookup: CDR1 WNHNN, CDR2 SYGVQD (reference sequence).

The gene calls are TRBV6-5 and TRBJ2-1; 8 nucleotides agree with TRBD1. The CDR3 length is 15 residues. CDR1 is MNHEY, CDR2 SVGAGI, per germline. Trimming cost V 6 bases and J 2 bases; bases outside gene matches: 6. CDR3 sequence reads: CASSPDRGPYNEQFF. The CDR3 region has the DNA TGTGCCAGCAGCCCCGACAGGGGCCCCTACAATGAGCAGTTCTTC.

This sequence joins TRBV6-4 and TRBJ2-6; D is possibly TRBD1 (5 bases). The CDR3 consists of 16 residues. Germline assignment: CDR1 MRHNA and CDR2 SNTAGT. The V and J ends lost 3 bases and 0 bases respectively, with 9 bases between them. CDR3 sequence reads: CASSEGVSSGANVLTF. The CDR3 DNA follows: TGTGCCAGCAGTGAAGGGGTGAGCTCTGGGGCCAACGTCCTGACTTTC.

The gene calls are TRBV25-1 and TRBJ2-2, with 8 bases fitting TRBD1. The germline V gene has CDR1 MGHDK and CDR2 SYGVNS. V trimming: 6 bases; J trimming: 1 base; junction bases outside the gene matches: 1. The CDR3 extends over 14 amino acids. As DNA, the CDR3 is TGTGCCAGCAGCGGACAGGGGAACACCGGGGAGCTGTTTTTT. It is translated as CASSGQGNTGELFF.

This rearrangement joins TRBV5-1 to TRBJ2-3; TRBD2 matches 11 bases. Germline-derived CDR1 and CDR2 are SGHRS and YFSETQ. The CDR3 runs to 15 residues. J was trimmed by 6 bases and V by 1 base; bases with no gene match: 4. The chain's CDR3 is CASSLTLAGVDTQYF. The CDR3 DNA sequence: TGCGCCAGCAGCTTGACACTAGCGGGAGTTGATACGCAGTATTTT.